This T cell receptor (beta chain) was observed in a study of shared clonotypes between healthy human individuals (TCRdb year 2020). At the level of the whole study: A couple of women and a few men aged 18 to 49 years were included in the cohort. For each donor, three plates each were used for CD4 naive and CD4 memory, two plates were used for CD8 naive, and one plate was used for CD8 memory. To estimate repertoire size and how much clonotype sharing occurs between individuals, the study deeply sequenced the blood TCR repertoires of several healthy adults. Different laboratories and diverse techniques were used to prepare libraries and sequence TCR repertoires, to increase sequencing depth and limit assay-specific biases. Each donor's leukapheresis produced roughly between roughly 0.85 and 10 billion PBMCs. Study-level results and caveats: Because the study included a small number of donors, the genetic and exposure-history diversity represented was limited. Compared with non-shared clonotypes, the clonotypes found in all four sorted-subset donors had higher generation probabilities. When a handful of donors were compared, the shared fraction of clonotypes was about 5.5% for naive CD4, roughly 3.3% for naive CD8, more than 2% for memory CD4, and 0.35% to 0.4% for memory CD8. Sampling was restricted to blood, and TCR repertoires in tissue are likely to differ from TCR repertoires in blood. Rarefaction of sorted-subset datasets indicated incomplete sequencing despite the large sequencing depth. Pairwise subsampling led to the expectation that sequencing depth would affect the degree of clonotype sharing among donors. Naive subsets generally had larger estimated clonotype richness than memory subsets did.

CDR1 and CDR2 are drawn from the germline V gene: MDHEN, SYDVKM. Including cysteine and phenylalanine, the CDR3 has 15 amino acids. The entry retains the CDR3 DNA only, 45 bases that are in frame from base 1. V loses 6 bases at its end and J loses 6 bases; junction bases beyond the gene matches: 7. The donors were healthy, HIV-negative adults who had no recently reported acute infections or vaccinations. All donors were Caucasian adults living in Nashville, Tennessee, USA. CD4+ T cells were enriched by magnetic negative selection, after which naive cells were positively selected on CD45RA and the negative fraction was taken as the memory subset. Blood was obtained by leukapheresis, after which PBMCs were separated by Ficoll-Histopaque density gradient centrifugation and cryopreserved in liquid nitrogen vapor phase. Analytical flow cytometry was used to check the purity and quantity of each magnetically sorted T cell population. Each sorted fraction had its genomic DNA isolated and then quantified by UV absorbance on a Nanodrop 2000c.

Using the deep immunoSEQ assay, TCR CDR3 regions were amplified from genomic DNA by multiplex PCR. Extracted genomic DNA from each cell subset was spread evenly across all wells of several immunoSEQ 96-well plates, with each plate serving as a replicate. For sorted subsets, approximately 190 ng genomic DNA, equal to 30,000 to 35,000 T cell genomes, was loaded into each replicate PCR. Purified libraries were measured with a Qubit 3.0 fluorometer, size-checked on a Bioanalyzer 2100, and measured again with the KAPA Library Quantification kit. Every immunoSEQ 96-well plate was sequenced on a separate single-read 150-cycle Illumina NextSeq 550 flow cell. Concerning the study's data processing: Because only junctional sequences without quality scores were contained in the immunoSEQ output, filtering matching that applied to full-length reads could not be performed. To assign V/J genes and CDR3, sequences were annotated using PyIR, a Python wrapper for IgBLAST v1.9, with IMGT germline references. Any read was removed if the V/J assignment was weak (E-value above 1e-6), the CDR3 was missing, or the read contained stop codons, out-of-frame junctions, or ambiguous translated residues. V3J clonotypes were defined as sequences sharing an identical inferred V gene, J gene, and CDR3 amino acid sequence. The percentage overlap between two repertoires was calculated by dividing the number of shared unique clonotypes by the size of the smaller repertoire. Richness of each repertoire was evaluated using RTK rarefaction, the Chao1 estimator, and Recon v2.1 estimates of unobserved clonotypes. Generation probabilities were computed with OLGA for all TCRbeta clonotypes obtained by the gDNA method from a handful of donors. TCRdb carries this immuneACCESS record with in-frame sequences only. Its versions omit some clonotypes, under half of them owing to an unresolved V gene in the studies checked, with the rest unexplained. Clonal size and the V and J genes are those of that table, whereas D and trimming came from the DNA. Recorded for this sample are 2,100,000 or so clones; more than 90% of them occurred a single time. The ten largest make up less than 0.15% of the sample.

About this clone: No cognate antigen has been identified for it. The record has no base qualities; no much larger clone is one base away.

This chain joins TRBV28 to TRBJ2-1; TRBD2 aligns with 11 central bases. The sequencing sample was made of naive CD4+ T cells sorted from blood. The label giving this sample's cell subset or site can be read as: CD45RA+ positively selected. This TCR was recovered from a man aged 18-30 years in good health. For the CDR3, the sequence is CASSKGLAGANEQFF. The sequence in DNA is TGTGCCAGCAGCAAAGGACTAGCGGGCGCCAATGAGCAGTTCTTC.